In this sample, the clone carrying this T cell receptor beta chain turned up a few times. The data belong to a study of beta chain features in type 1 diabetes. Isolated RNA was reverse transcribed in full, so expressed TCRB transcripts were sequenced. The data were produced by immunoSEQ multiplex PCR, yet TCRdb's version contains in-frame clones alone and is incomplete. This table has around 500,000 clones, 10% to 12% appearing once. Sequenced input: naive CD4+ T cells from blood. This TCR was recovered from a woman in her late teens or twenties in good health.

CDR3: CASSLVVDAAQYF. Written as DNA, the CDR3 is TGTGCCAGCAGCTTAGTTGTTGACGCAGCGCAGTATTTT. V gene TRBV7-2 combines with J gene TRBJ2-3; D is unresolved. V gave up 1 base and J gave up 10 bases, with 12 bases separating them. The CDR3 is 13 amino acids. The germline CDR1 and CDR2 sequences are SGHTA and FQGNSA.